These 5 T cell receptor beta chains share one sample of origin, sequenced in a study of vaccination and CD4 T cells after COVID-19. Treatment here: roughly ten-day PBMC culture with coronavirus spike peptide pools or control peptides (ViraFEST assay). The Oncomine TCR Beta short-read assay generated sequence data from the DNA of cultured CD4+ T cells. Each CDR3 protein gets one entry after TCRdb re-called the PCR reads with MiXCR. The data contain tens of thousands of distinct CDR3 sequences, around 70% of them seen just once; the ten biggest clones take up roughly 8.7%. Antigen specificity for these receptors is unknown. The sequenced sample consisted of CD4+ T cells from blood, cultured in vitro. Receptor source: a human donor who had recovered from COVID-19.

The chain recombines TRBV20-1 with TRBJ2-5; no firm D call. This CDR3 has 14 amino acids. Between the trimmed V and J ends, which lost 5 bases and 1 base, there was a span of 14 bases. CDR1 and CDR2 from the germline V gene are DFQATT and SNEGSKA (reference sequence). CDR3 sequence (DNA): TGCAGTGCTGACCCTCCGGACCCCCAAGAGACCCAGTACTTC. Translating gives CSADPPDPQETQYF.

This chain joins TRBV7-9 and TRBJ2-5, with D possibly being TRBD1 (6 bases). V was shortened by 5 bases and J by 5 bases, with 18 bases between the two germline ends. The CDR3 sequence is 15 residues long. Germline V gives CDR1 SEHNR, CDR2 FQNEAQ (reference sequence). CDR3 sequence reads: CASSKRDTLEETQYF. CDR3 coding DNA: TGTGCCAGCAGCAAGAGGGACACCCTGGAGGAGACCCAGTACTTC.

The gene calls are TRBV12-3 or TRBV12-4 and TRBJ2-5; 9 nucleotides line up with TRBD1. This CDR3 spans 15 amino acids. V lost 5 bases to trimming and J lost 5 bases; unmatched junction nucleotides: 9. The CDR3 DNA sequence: TGTGCCAGCAGTGACCGGGACAGGGTAGCGGAGACCCAGTACTTC. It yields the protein CASSDRDRVAETQYF.

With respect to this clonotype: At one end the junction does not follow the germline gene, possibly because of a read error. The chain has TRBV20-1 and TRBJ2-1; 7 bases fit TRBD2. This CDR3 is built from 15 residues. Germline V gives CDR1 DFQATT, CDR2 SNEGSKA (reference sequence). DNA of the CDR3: TGCAGTGCTAGAGTTCCGGGGGGTGGCGGGAGTTGGTTGCTCTTC. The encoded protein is CSARVPGGGGSWLLF.

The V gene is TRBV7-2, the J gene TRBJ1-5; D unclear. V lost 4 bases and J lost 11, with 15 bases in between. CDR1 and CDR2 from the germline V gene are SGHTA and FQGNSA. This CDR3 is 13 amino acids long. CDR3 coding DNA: TGTGCCAGCAGCTCCCCCCCGGGTAGTGCCCAGCATTTT. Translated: CASSSPPGSAQHF.